The clone carrying this TCR beta chain was counted a few times. Its specificity is unknown. Because it lacks the conserved phenylalanine or tryptophan at the end, this CDR3 is likely a read error. The sample belongs to a study of circulating CD8 cells and anti-PD-1 response in melanoma. Study-wide points: No tumor material was available, so peptide assays assessed reactivity.

Germline CDR1 LNHDA, CDR2 SQIVND (reference sequence). The CDR3 totals 15 residues. V was cut by 0 bases and J by 5 bases, with 11 bases left in between. From live CD3+CD8+TCRalphabeta+ cells, four PD-1 and/or TIGIT subsets were sorted. The QIAseq Immune Repertoire TCR panel built the libraries from approximately 15 ng of total RNA. Using its own MiXCR run on the reads, TCRdb lists one record per CDR3 protein. There are approximately 400 distinct CDR3 sequences in the sample; about 6.5% occur only once, and about 21% lies in the top ten. The chain recombines TRBV19 with TRBJ2-1, with D possibly being TRBD2 (6 bases). The TCR sequence derives from a human donor with melanoma. Source: CD8+ T cells from PBMCs, taken at baseline or after one month of anti-PD-1 therapy (not recorded which). The CDR3 nucleotides are TGTGCCAGTAGTATAGATCCCGGGGGTGACAATGAGCAGTTCCTC. Its translation: CASSIDPGGDNEQFL.